The clone carrying this TCR beta chain was seen only a few times. This entry belongs to a study of blood T cell repertoires in COVID-19. Produced via immunoSEQ multiplex PCR; TCRdb's table is partial and in-frame only. This table holds around 92,000 clones, about 88% found once. V was pared by 8 bases and J by 6 bases, with 12 bases of the junction left unmatched. The CDR3 consists of 16 residues. Germline CDR1 and CDR2: LGHNA and YNFKEQ. Sequencing input: peripheral blood. The origin of this receptor is a woman at least 80 years old with active COVID-19. The chain recombines TRBV4-2 with TRBJ2-2; the match to TRBD1 covers 10 bases. The CDR3 reads CASQDPGTGDPGELFF. The CDR3 DNA follows: TGTGCCAGCCAGGATCCCGGGACAGGGGATCCCGGGGAGCTGTTTTTT.